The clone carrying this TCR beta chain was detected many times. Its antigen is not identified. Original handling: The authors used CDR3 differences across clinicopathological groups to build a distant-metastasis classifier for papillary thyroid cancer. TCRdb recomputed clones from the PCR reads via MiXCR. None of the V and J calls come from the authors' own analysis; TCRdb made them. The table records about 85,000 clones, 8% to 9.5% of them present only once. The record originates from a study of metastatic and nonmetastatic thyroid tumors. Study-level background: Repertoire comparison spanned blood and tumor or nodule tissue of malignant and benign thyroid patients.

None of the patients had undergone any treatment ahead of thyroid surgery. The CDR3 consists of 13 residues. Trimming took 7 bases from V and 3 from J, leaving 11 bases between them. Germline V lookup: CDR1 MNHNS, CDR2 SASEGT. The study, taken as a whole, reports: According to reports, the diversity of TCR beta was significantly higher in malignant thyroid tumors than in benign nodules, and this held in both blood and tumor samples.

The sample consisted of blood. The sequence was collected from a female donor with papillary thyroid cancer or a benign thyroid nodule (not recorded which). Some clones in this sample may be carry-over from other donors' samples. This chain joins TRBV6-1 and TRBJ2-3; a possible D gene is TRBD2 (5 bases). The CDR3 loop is CASTGTLTDTQYF. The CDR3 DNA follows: TGTGCCAGCACGGGAACGCTTACAGATACGCAGTATTTT.